The clone carrying this T cell receptor (beta chain) was detected ten times or more. This entry is derived from a study of CD8 T cells in ankylosing spondylitis. CDR3 length: 11 residues. Trimming removed 5 bases at V and 6 bases at J, with 7 bases between. CDR1 is MNHEY and CDR2 is SVGEGT in the germline V gene. TCRdb re-derived calls from the 5' RACE reads in MiXCR, one entry per CDR3 protein. Of more than 300,000 distinct CDR3 sequences listed, about 9.9% are singletons. The chain is built from TRBV6-2 or TRBV6-3 and TRBJ1-2; D is unclear. This receptor was taken from a female donor with ankylosing spondylitis or in good health (not recorded which). Sequenced: blood, either unsorted or a sorted T cell fraction (not recorded which). The DNA of the CDR3 is TGTGCCAGCAGTATACTTGATGGCTACACCTTC. It specifies CASSILDGYTF.